The clone carrying this T cell receptor (beta chain) has a single count. The antigen remains undetermined. The CDR3 contains 13 residues. Germline CDR1 is SGHRS and CDR2 is YFSETQ. V lost 4 bases and J lost 6, with 10 bases in between. Several immunoSEQ plates held equal portions of the genomic DNA taken from each subset. Here immunoSEQ multiplex PCR was the method, and the copy in TCRdb shows in-frame clones only, minus some. This sample has more than 1.2 million clones; approximately 98.5% occur once, and the top ten carry approximately 0.4%. This entry belongs to a study of shared clonotypes between healthy human individuals. Study outcomes and limitations: Estimated clonotype richness was generally higher in naive than memory subsets.

The sequenced material came from naive CD4+ T cells sorted from blood. Sample subset: CD45RA+ positively selected. The TCR sequence derives from a man aged 25 to 45 in good health. J is TRBJ1-4 and V is TRBV5-1; D not resolved. DNA for the CDR3: TGCGCCAGCAGCGTACGGGCCTATGAAAAACTGTTTTTT. It codes for CASSVRAYEKLFF.